The source of this T cell receptor beta chain is a study of blood T cells in healthy people across ages. Together with a sample-barcoded 5' primer, a J-beta primer mix was included in a second PCR lasting about 6 to 11 cycles. A tag from a template-switch adaptor with 12 random nucleotides marked each cDNA molecule. Sequencing yielded, for each sample, at least 2.5 million paired-end reads carrying CDR3. TCRdb re-derived calls from the 5' RACE reads in MiXCR, one entry per CDR3 protein. The sample records hundreds of thousands of distinct CDR3 sequences, about 54% being singletons. The germline V gene has CDR1 KGHSH and CDR2 LQKENI. CDR3 length equals 14 residues. Trimming took 5 bases from V and 0 from J; bases not matched to a gene: 4. Each donor's blood draw was 8.5 to 10 milliliters of peripheral blood.

This sequence originates from a man aged 55 to 69 in good health. Sequencing was done on a sample of blood. This chain links TRBV18 with TRBJ2-7; 7 positions agree with TRBD1. The CDR3 loop reads CASSTGQDSYEQYF. The CDR3 bases are TGTGCCAGCTCAACCGGACAGGACTCCTACGAGCAGTACTTC.